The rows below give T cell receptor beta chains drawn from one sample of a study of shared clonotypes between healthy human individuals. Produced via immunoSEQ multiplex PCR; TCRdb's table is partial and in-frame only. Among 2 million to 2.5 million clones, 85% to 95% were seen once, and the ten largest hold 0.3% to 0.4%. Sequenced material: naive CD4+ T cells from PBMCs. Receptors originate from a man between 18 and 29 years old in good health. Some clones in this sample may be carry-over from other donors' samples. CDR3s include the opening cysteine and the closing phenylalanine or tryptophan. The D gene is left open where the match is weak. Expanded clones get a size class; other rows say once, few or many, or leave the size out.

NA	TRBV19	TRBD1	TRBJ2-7	CATETGDNSYEQYF	TGTGCCACAGAAACAGGGGACAACTCCTACGAGCAGTACTTC
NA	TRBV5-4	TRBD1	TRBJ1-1	CASSRGSLGQGVANTEAFF	TGTGCCAGCAGCCGCGGTAGTTTAGGACAGGGGGTCGCAAACACTGAAGCTTTCTTT
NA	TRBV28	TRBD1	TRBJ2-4	CASSLGQGKNIQYF	TGTGCCAGCAGTTTAGGACAGGGGAAAAACATTCAGTACTTC
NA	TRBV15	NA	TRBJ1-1	CATSREPGRYTEAFF	TGTGCCACCAGCAGAGAACCAGGGCGCTACACTGAAGCTTTCTTT
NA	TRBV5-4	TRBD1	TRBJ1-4	CASSSTGVNEKLFF	TGTGCCAGCAGCTCGACAGGGGTTAATGAAAAACTGTTTTTT
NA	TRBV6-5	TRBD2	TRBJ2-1	CASRAGLAGVYEQFF	TGTGCCAGCAGGGCGGGACTAGCGGGAGTCTATGAGCAGTTCTTC
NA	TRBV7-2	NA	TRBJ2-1	CASSVGTSLEQFF	TGTGCCAGCAGCGTCGGGACTTCCCTTGAGCAGTTCTTC
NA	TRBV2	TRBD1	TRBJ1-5	CASSEAKDREYNQPQHF	TGTGCCAGCAGTGAAGCAAAGGACAGGGAATACAATCAGCCCCAGCATTTT
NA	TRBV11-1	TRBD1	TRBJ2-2	CASSLGALDRGGELFF	TGTGCCAGCAGCTTAGGAGCCCTGGACAGGGGTGGGGAGCTGTTTTTT
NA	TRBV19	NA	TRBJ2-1	CASSKGGRSNEQFF	TGTGCCAGTAGTAAGGGGGGACGGTCCAATGAGCAGTTCTTC
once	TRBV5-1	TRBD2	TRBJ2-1	CASSVGLAGGISYNEQFF	TGCGCCAGCAGCGTGGGACTAGCGGGAGGGATCTCCTACAATGAGCAGTTCTTC
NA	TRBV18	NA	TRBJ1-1	CASSLSTPPGTEAFF	TGTGCCAGCTCACTCAGCACCCCCCCGGGGACTGAAGCTTTCTTT
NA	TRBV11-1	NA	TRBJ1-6	CASSFGQYNSPLHF	TGTGCCAGCAGCTTCGGACAGTATAATTCACCCCTCCACTTT
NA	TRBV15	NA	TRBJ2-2	CATSREGGELFF	TGTGCCACCAGCAGAGAGGGCGGGGAGCTGTTTTTT